This TCR beta chain derives from a study of T cell changes during pregnancy in multiple sclerosis. Trimming pared 1 base from V and 6 bases from J, leaving 12 bases between. Germline V gives CDR1 MNHEY, CDR2 SMNVEV (reference sequence). This CDR3 region has 14 residues. Assay used: immunoSEQ multiplex PCR; TCRdb lists only in-frame clones, some missing. The sample records roughly 60,000 clones, roughly 91% being singletons. The V gene is TRBV27, the J gene TRBJ1-2; no definite D call. The sequence came from a female donor in good health, enrolled as a control in a pregnancy study. Sequenced material: peripheral blood, taken in the second trimester of pregnancy. The chain's CDR3 is CASSLLAGGNGYTF. The CDR3 DNA sequence: TGTGCCAGCAGTTTATTGGCCGGAGGAAATGGCTACACCTTC.